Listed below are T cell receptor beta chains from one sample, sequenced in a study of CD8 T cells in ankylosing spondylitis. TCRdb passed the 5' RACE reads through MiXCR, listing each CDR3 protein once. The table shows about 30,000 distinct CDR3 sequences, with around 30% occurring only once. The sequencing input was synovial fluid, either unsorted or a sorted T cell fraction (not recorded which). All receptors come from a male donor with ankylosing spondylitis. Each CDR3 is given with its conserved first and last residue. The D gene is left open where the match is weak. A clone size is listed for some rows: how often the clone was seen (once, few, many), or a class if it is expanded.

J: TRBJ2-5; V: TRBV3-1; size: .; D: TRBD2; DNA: TGTGCCAGCAGCCAAGATCTGGGGACTAGCGGGAGGGCAGAGACCCAGTACTTC; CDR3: CASSQDLGTSGRAETQYF
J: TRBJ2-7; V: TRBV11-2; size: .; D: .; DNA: TGTGCCAGCAGCCCCGACCTAGCATACGAGCAGTACTTC; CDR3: CASSPDLAYEQYF
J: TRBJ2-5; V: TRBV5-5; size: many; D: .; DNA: TGTGCCAGCAGCTTCTGGGATGGGGAGACCCAGTACTTC; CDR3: CASSFWDGETQYF
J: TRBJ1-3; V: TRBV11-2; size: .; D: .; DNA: TGTGCCAGCAGCTTAACATACGGCTCTGGAAACACCATATATTTT; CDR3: CASSLTYGSGNTIYF
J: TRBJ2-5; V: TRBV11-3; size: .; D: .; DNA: TGTGCCAGCAGCTTACGCGGGACGCGGGAGACCCAGTACTTC; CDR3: CASSLRGTRETQYF
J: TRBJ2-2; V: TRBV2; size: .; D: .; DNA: TGTGCCAGCAGGTTCCAGGGGAAGAGGGCCGGGGAGCTGTTTTTT; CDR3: CASRFQGKRAGELFF
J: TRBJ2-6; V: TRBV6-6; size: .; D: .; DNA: TGTGCTAGCGATGGTGGGGCCAACGTCCTGACTTTC; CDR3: CASDGGANVLTF
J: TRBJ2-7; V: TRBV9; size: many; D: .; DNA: TGTGCCAGCGGCGTTGGGGCCGAGCAGTACTTC; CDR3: CASGVGAEQYF
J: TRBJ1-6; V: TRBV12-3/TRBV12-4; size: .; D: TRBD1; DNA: TGTGCCAGCAGTTTAGCGCTGGGGGGACAGGGAAATTCACCCCTCCACTTT; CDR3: CASSLALGGQGNSPLHF
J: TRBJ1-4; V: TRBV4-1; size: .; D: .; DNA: TGCGCCAGCAGCCAAGGGACGGCACCTCTGGAAAAACTGTTTTTT; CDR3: CASSQGTAPLEKLFF
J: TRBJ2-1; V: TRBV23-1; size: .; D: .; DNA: TGCGCCAGCAGTCATTACGGGGACTTCAATGAGCAGTTCTTC; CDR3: CASSHYGDFNEQFF
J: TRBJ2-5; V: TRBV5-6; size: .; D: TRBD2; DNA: TGTGCCAGCAGCTTGGGAGCGGGCGGGAGTACCCAGTACTTC; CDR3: CASSLGAGGSTQYF
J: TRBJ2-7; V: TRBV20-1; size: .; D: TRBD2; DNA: TGCAGTGCTGGGCGATATAGCGGGAGGATCGACGAGCAGTACTTC; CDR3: CSAGRYSGRIDEQYF
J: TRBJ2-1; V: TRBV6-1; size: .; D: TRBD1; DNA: TGTGCCAGCAGTGGGACAGGGGTCCAATTCTTC; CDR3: CASSGTGVQFF
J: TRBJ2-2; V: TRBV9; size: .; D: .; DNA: TGTGCCAGCAGCGTAGAATACCCCATAAACACCGGGGAGCTGTTTTTT; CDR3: CASSVEYPINTGELFF
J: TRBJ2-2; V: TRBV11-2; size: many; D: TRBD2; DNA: TGTGCCAGCAGCTTACTGGGACTAGGATTAGCCGGGGAGCTGTTTTTT; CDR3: CASSLLGLGLAGELFF
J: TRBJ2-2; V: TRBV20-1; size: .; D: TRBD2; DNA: TGCAGTGCTAGAGCCCCGGGACTAGGAACCGGGGAGCTGTTTTTT; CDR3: CSARAPGLGTGELFF
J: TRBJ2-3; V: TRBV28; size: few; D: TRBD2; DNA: TGTGCCAGCAGCCGGACGGGGACTAGCGGATACCGCACAGATACGCAGTATTTT; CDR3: CASSRTGTSGYRTDTQYF
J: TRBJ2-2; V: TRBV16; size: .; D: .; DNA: TGTGCCAGCAGCCAGACCGGGGAGCTGTTTTTT; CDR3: CASSQTGELFF
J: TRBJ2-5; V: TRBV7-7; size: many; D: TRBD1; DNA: TGTGCCAGCAGCTTTACGGGACAGGACAAAGAGACCCAGTACTTC; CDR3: CASSFTGQDKETQYF
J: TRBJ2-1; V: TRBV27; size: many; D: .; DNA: TGTGCCAGCAGTTTAAAGGATTCGAGGGATGAGCAGTTCTTC; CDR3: CASSLKDSRDEQFF
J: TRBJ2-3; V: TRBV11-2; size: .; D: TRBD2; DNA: TGTGCCAGCAGCTTAGTGCTAGCGGGTAGCACAGATACGCAGTATTTT; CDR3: CASSLVLAGSTDTQYF
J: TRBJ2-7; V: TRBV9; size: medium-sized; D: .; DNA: TGTGCCAGCAGCGTAAACTCAGCCTACGAGCAGTACTTC; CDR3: CASSVNSAYEQYF
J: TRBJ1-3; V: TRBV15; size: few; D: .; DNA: TGTGCCACCAGCAGATTGGCCCCGGGCCCTGGAAACACCATATATTTT; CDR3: CATSRLAPGPGNTIYF
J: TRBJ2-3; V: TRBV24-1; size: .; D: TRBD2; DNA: TGTGCCACCAGTGAACTGGGGACTAGCGGGAGTAGCACAGATACGCAGTATTTT; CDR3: CATSELGTSGSSTDTQYF
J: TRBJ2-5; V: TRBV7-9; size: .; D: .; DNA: TGTGCCAGCAGCTCGTTGGGGGTTCCGGTAGAGACCCAGTACTTC; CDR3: CASSSLGVPVETQYF
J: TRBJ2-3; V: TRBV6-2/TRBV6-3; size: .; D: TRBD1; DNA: TGTGCCAGCAGTTACCCGCCGGACAGGCCGATGGATACGCAGTATTTT; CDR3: CASSYPPDRPMDTQYF
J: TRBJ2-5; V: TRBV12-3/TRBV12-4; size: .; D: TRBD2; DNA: TGTGCCAGCAGTTTACATAGCGGGAGGAGGGAGACCCAGTACTTC; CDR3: CASSLHSGRRETQYF
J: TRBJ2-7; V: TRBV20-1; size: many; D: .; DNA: TGCAGTGCTAGAGATCGGGAACGCGGGAATTCCTACGAGCAGTACTTC; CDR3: CSARDRERGNSYEQYF